These 26 T cell receptor beta chains share one sample of origin, sequenced in a study of beta chain features in type 1 diabetes. Sequenced material consisted of expressed TCRB transcripts (all of the isolated RNA was reverse transcribed). Some clones are missing from TCRdb's copy, which holds only in-frame ones; the method was immunoSEQ multiplex PCR. The data hold around 650,000 clones, with around 12% observed a single time. Whole-study findings and limits: Type 1 diabetes patients had moderately but significantly shorter TCRB CDR3s in all four CD4+ subsets.

Antigens for these TCRs are unknown. Sequencing input: naive CD4+ T cells from blood. The receptor source for this set is a man under 40 with type 1 diabetes.

Regarding this clone: The sample carries other DNA sequences with the same CDR3. This rearrangement joins TRBV7-2 to TRBJ1-5; D possibly corresponds to TRBD1 (5 bases). Germline V gives CDR1 SGHTA, CDR2 FQGNSA. The CDR3 sequence is 13 residues long. The V gene lost 6 bases and the J gene lost 4 bases, with 10 bases spanning the gap. CDR3 sequence reads: CASSTDRNQPQHF. CDR3 bases: TGTGCCAGCAGTACCGACAGAAATCAGCCCCAGCATTTT.

This clone was detected a few times. The V gene is TRBV5-1, the J gene TRBJ1-2, with D tentatively TRBD1 (5 bases). The ends were cut back, 0 bases at V and 4 bases at J, with 13 bases in the middle. Germline V lookup: CDR1 SGHRS, CDR2 YFSETQ. CDR3 size: 15 residues. The CDR3 region is CASSLEPGPSYGYTF. CDR3 coding DNA: TGCGCCAGCAGCTTGGAACCGGGACCGTCCTATGGCTACACCTTC.

The V gene is TRBV6-5, the J gene TRBJ2-3; 11 nucleotides align to TRBD1. In germline, CDR1 is MNHEY, CDR2 SVGAGI. The CDR3 consists of 15 residues. V trimming: 1 base; J trimming: 6 bases; junction bases outside the gene matches: 3. The CDR3 DNA reads as TGTGCCAGCAGTTACTGGGACAGGGGGTCGGATACGCAGTATTTT. The encoded protein is CASSYWDRGSDTQYF.

The chain recombines TRBV9 with TRBJ2-5, with D perhaps TRBD1 (6 bases). Germline V gives CDR1 SGDLS, CDR2 YYNGEE. Trimming took off 3 bases at V and 2 bases at J, with 11 bases between the two ends. The CDR3 length is 14 residues. The CDR3 is CASSAGQQQETQYF. The CDR3 region has the DNA TGTGCCAGCAGCGCTGGACAGCAGCAAGAGACCCAGTACTTC.

Notes on this clone: A read error may produce the germline difference seen at one junction end. The rearrangement joins TRBV9 to TRBJ2-1; 13 bases are a match to TRBD2. The CDR3 loop spans 16 amino acids. In germline, CDR1 is SGDLS, CDR2 YYNGEE. Written as DNA, the CDR3 is TGTGCCGGCAGCGCGACCGGGACTAGCGGGGTAAAGAAGCAGTTCTTC. This translates into CAGSATGTSGVKKQFF.

This clone has only a few counts. This sequence joins TRBV11-2 and TRBJ2-1, with 8 nucleotides matching TRBD1. The germline V gene has CDR1 SGHAT and CDR2 FQNNGV. V gave up 3 bases and J gave up 7 bases; unmatched junction bases: 2. The CDR3 has 13 residues. DNA for the CDR3: TGTGCCAGCAGCTTTAGACAGGGGAATGAGCAGTTCTTC. This encodes CASSFRQGNEQFF.

This clone has just a few counts. This sequence joins TRBV11-2 and TRBJ2-1, with D perhaps assigned TRBD1 or TRBD2 (5 bases each). This CDR3 comprises 16 residues. Germline CDR1 reads SGHAT; CDR2 reads FQNNGV. Trimming left V 5 bases short and J 6 bases short, with 20 bases between. The CDR3 DNA reads TGTGCCAGCAGCCTTCTACGGGGCTCCGGACGCAATGAGCAGTTCTTC. It translates to CASSLLRGSGRNEQFF.

This clone was counted between two and nine times. The chain links TRBV6-5 to TRBJ2-3; D tentatively reads TRBD1 or TRBD2 (5 bases each). CDR3 size: 15 residues. Trimming shortened V by 4 bases and J by 2 bases, and 13 bases separated the two germline ends. Germline V gives CDR1 MNHEY, CDR2 SVGAGI. The CDR3 DNA is TGTGCCAGCAGTTTATCGGGGCCATCCACAGATACGCAGTATTTT. As protein: CASSLSGPSTDTQYF.

CDR3 DNA: TGTGCCAGCAGGTCGGGACTCCTGAGGCCCTACGAGCAGTACTTC. Its translation is CASRSGLLRPYEQYF. The chain joins TRBV28 to TRBJ2-7, with D possibly matching TRBD2 (6 bases). The CDR3 is 15 amino acids. Trimming took off 6 bases at V and 2 bases at J, with 17 bases between the two ends. The germline V gene has CDR1 MDHEN and CDR2 SYDVKM.

V gene TRBV7-2 combines with J gene TRBJ1-4; TRBD1 matches 7 bases. V gave up 5 bases and J gave up 6 bases; unmatched junction bases: 9. The CDR3 is 15 amino acids. Germline V lookup: CDR1 SGHTA, CDR2 FQGNSA. Here the CDR3 reads CASSVGGQRHEKLFF. The CDR3 DNA reads as TGTGCCAGCAGCGTTGGGGGACAGAGACATGAAAAACTGTTTTTT.

J is TRBJ1-1 and V is TRBV18; weak D call: TRBD1 (6 bases). V lost 3 bases and J lost 1, with 12 bases in between. CDR1 and CDR2 from the germline V gene are KGHSH and LQKENI. The CDR3 has 15 amino acids. The CDR3 sequence is CASSPRTDKNTEAFF. CDR3 bases: TGTGCCAGCTCACCCAGGACAGACAAGAACACTGAAGCTTTCTTT.

The chain combines TRBV9 with TRBJ1-2; D may be TRBD1 (5 bases). Germline CDR1 is SGDLS and CDR2 is YYNGEE. Deletions cut 4 bases from V and 2 bases from J, with 12 bases between. The CDR3 spans 14 residues. CDR3 sequence: CASSQGLENYGYTF. The DNA for the CDR3 is TGTGCCAGCAGCCAGGGCCTAGAAAACTATGGCTACACCTTC. The full variable domain, rest sourced from reference TRBV9 and TRBJ1-2, is DSGVTQTPKHLITATGQRVTLRCSPRSGDLSVYWYQQSLDQGLQFLIQYYNGEERAKGNILERFSAQQFPDLHSELNLSSLELGDSALYFCASSQGLENYGYTFGSGTRLTVV.

V and J are TRBV7-2 and TRBJ1-1; maybe TRBD1 (6 bases). The CDR3 spans 14 residues. Germline V gene data show CDR1 as SGHTA and CDR2 as FQGNSA. V lost 7 bases and J lost 1, with 13 bases in between. This CDR3 reads CASNQSRGNTEAFF. The CDR3 region has the DNA TGTGCCAGCAATCAATCCAGGGGGAACACTGAAGCTTTCTTT. Supplemented by reference TRBV7-2 and TRBJ1-1, the full variable domain reads GAGVSQSPSNKVTEKGKDVELRCDPISGHTALYWYRQSLGQGLEFLIYFQGNSAPDKSGLPSDRFSAERTGGSVSTLTIQRTQQEDSAVYLCASNQSRGNTEAFFGQGTRLTVV.

This chain uses TRBV5-1 with TRBJ2-7; D not resolved. The V end was cut by 4 bases, the J end by 5 bases, with 13 bases between. The CDR3 length is 13 residues. Germline CDR1 SGHRS, CDR2 YFSETQ. This CDR3 reads CASSPSARNEQYF. The CDR3 DNA is TGCGCCAGCAGCCCCTCAGCCAGGAACGAGCAGTACTTC.

This clone was detected only a few times. This rearrangement joins TRBV28 to TRBJ1-2; the D gene is possibly TRBD1 (5 bases). Trimming took off 5 bases at V and 7 bases at J, with 26 bases between the two ends. The CDR3 covers 17 residues. The germline gives CDR1 MDHEN, CDR2 SYDVKM. CDR3 residues: CASSGAASDRTRSGYTF. CDR3 bases: TGTGCCAGCAGTGGGGCGGCTTCGGACCGTACTAGGTCTGGCTACACCTTC.

This clone appeared a few times. The chain combines TRBV2 with TRBJ2-7; TRBD1 is a possible D gene (5 bases). Germline V gene sequence: CDR1 SNHLY, CDR2 FYNNEI. V was shortened by 3 bases and J by 1 base, with 13 bases between the two germline ends. This CDR3 spans 15 amino acids. CDR3 nucleotides: TGTGCCAGCAGTGAGGGCGACAGAGGATCCTACGAGCAGTACTTC. It specifies CASSEGDRGSYEQYF.

In this sample, this clone turned up a few times. This chain uses TRBV5-1 with TRBJ2-5; 7 positions agree with TRBD1. The CDR3 is made up of 15 amino acids. V trimming: 4 bases; J trimming: 5 bases; junction bases outside the gene matches: 11. CDR1 and CDR2 (germline): SGHRS, YFSETQ. CDR3 sequence: CASSAHRGRWETQYF. The CDR3, as DNA: TGCGCCAGCAGCGCGCACAGGGGACGTTGGGAGACCCAGTACTTC.

Here the CDR3 DNA reads TGTGCCAGCAACCCTAGAGGACCCGGGACAGTAGGGTTGTTAGCCAAAAACATTCAGTACTTC. This gives the protein CASNPRGPGTVGLLAKNIQYF. This chain joins TRBV2 and TRBJ2-4, with 7 positions matching TRBD1. The ends lost 7 bases at V and 0 bases at J; junction bases unmatched: 24. Germline CDR1 and CDR2: SNHLY and FYNNEI. This CDR3 spans 21 amino acids.

Turning to this clone: Other DNA sequences of this sample code for an identical CDR3. V gene TRBV2 combines with J gene TRBJ1-2; no clear D. This CDR3 has 12 amino acids. In germline, CDR1 is SNHLY, CDR2 FYNNEI. Trimming stripped 4 bases from V and 2 bases from J, with 5 bases between. The CDR3 DNA reads as TGTGCCAGCAGTGCCCAAAACTATGGCTACACCTTC. Its translation is CASSAQNYGYTF.

This sequence joins TRBV21-1 and TRBJ1-1; the D call of TRBD1 is as the table states it, not checked on the DNA. TRBV21-1 is listed as a pseudogene. The CDR3 totals 13 residues. CDR3 sequence (DNA): TGTGCCAGCAGCACGGACAGAAAGGCTGAAGCTTTCTTT. It is translated as CASSTDRKAEAFF.

This rearrangement joins TRBV27 to TRBJ1-6; TRBD1 matches 9 bases. In germline, CDR1 is MNHEY, CDR2 SMNVEV (reference sequence). V lost 4 bases to trimming and J lost 10 bases; unmatched junction nucleotides: 5. The CDR3 contains 14 residues. This CDR3 is CASSSQGARSPLHF. As DNA, the CDR3 is TGTGCCAGCAGTTCACAGGGGGCACGGTCACCCCTCCACTTT.

This chain joins TRBV2 and TRBJ2-5; 7 bases are a match to TRBD1. The CDR3 runs 13 residues. CDR1 and CDR2 (germline): SNHLY, FYNNEI. Germline trimming cut 8 bases from V and 0 bases from J; bases unmatched to any gene: 3. CDR3 residues: CASSGQDQETQYF. CDR3 coding DNA: TGTGCCAGCTCCGGACAGGACCAAGAGACCCAGTACTTC. The full variable domain, rest sourced from reference TRBV2 and TRBJ2-5, is EPEVTQTPSHQVTQMGQEVILRCVPISNHLYFYWYRQILGQKVEFLVSFYNNEISEKSEIFDDQFSVERPDGSNFTLKIRSTKLEDSAMYFCASSGQDQETQYFGPGTRLLVL.

The sample holds a few counts of this clone. The V call is TRBV25-1, the J call TRBJ1-1; the match to TRBD1 covers 8 bases. Germline trimming cut 3 bases from V and 5 bases from J; bases unmatched to any gene: 8. Germline V lookup: CDR1 MGHDK, CDR2 SYGVNS. CDR3 length equals 15 residues. CDR3 amino acids: CASSDTPGGRTEAFF. The DNA of the CDR3 is TGTGCCAGCAGTGACACCCCAGGGGGCCGGACTGAAGCTTTCTTT.

This clone was detected only a few times. This chain connects TRBV10-3 to TRBJ1-2, with TRBD1 matching over 7 bases. Unmatched junction bases numbered 15, after V lost 0 bases and J lost 8 bases. This CDR3 is built from 17 residues. CDR1 is ENHRY and CDR2 is SYGVKD in the germline V gene. The CDR3 sequence is CAISESGWGRGTGGYTF. As DNA, the CDR3 is TGTGCCATCAGTGAGTCGGGATGGGGCAGGGGGACTGGAGGCTACACCTTC.

The V gene is TRBV9, the J gene TRBJ1-1; 12 positions agree with TRBD1. Germline CDR1 reads SGDLS; CDR2 reads YYNGEE. The V segment lost 0 bases and the J segment 3 bases; nucleotides outside the gene matches: 6. The length of the CDR3 is 17 residues. DNA of the CDR3: TGTGCCAGCAGCGTAGTGGGACAGGGGGCTTCGGACACTGAAGCTTTCTTT. Its protein product is CASSVVGQGASDTEAFF.

The table lists this clone with a few counts. The sample carries other DNA sequences with the same CDR3. As DNA, the CDR3 is TGCAGCGTTGACTCTAGATCTCGACTTGAGCAGTTCTTC. Translation: CSVDSRSRLEQFF. V gene TRBV29-1 combines with J gene TRBJ2-1; no definite D call. V gave up 3 bases and J gave up 9 bases, with 15 bases separating them. Germline lookup yields CDR1 SQVTM and CDR2 ANQGSEA. CDR3 length equals 13 residues.